The 26 T cell receptor beta chains given below trace back to one sample, sequenced in a study of T cell responses to AZD1222 COVID-19 vaccine. Produced via immunoSEQ multiplex PCR; TCRdb's table is partial and in-frame only. The sample holds fewer than 200,000 clones; roughly 92% are singletons and the top ten take 1% to 1.5%. Sequencing used peripheral blood, obtained on day 0 of AZD1222 vaccination. The receptor source for this set is an adult in good health.

This chain uses TRBV28 with TRBJ2-2, with no clear D. The CDR3 sequence is 12 residues long. Trimming pared 6 bases from V and 1 base from J, leaving 3 bases between. Germline values: CDR1 MDHEN, CDR2 SYDVKM. The CDR3 nucleotides are TGTGCCAGCAGGTGGAACACCGGGGAGCTGTTTTTT. Translating gives CASRWNTGELFF.

This chain links TRBV7-8 with TRBJ1-1, with 7 positions matching TRBD1. V lost 2 bases and J lost 4; bases outside the gene matches: 7. The CDR3 runs 15 residues. Germline CDR1 and CDR2: SGHVS and FQNEAQ. CDR3 in DNA: TGTGCCAGCAGCTTATTTGACAGGGCCAGCACTGAAGCTTTCTTT. Amino acid sequence: CASSLFDRASTEAFF.

This sequence joins TRBV15 and TRBJ1-1, with 8 nucleotides matching TRBD1. The germline V gene encodes CDR1 LNHNV and CDR2 YYDKDF (reference sequence). V was clipped by 4 bases and J by 4 bases; unmatched bases: 2. CDR3 length: 13 residues. In DNA form, the CDR3 reads TGTGCCACCAGCATGACAGGGGCCACTGAAGCTTTCTTT. It codes for CATSMTGATEAFF.

V usage is TRBV6-5 and J usage is TRBJ1-2; 9 bases agree with TRBD1. The CDR3 spans 14 residues. V lost 6 bases and J lost 4; bases outside the gene matches: 6. Germline CDR1 reads MNHEY; CDR2 reads SVGAGI. The CDR3 is CASSTGGTLYGYTF. CDR3 DNA sequence: TGTGCCAGCAGCACAGGGGGCACGCTCTATGGCTACACCTTC.

This sequence joins TRBV7-9 and TRBJ1-4; the D is unclear. The germline V and J ends were trimmed by 1 base and 4 bases, with 7 bases remaining between them. CDR3 length equals 14 residues. CDR1 is SEHNR and CDR2 is FQNEAQ in the germline V gene (reference sequence). CDR3 residues: CASSLDILNEKLFF. The DNA for the CDR3 is TGTGCCAGCAGCTTAGACATCCTTAATGAAAAACTGTTTTTT.

The genes are TRBV7-2 and TRBJ1-6; D remains ambiguous. The CDR3 extends over 14 amino acids. Trimming took 0 bases from V and 10 from J, leaving 10 bases between them. CDR1 and CDR2 from the germline V gene are SGHTA and FQGNSA. The CDR3 DNA reads TGTGCCAGCAGCTTAGCCGGGCGAAACTCACCCCTCCACTTT. It is translated as CASSLAGRNSPLHF.

The gene calls are TRBV28 and TRBJ2-7, with 7 bases identical to TRBD2. V trimming: 10 bases; J trimming: 5 bases; junction bases outside the gene matches: 20. The germline V gene has CDR1 MDHEN and CDR2 SYDVKM. CDR3 size: 16 residues. CDR3 bases: TGTGCCACCTCCCCGTCGGGGGGATCGAACGGGGACGAGCAGTACTTC. Protein sequence: CATSPSGGSNGDEQYF. The full variable domain, completed using reference TRBV28 and TRBJ2-7, is DVKVTQSSRYLVKRTGEKVFLECVQDMDHENMFWYRQDPGLGLRLIYFSYDVKMKEKGDIPEGYSVSREKKERFSLILESASTNQTSMYLCATSPSGGSNGDEQYFGPGTRLTVT.

The rearrangement links TRBV30 to TRBJ1-6; tentative D call: TRBD1 (5 bases). The CDR3 runs 12 residues. V lost 5 bases and J 9 bases, leaving 11 bases between the germline ends. Germline V gene sequence: CDR1 GTSNPN, CDR2 SVGIG (reference sequence). The CDR3 sequence: CAWSREGSPLHF. The CDR3 DNA is TGTGCCTGGTCCAGGGAAGGTTCACCCCTCCACTTT.

J is TRBJ1-2 and V is TRBV12-3 or TRBV12-4, with TRBD1 as a possible D gene (5 bases). This CDR3 has 12 residues. Trimming pared 6 bases from V and 4 bases from J, leaving 9 bases between. The CDR3 region is CASRSGTYGYTF. The CDR3 DNA sequence: TGTGCCAGCAGGTCCGGGACCTATGGCTACACCTTC.

This chain uses TRBV3-1 (or the pseudogene TRBV3-2) with TRBJ2-4; D is possibly TRBD2 (5 bases). Germline-derived CDR1 and CDR2 are LGHDT and YNNKEL (reference sequence). The CDR3 runs 12 residues. V gave up 0 bases and J gave up 12 bases, with 9 bases separating them. CDR3 bases: TGTGCCAGCAGCCAAGATAGGAGGTCTCAGTACTTC. The encoded protein is CASSQDRRSQYF.

The CDR3 reads CAHRFPLNEQFF. The CDR3, as DNA: TGTGCCCACAGGTTCCCCCTCAATGAGCAGTTCTTC. The rearrangement links TRBV30 to TRBJ2-1, with TRBD1 as a possible D gene (5 bases). This CDR3 comprises 12 residues. Trimming took 8 bases from V and 6 from J, leaving 14 bases between them. Germline CDR1 is GTSNPN and CDR2 is SVGIG (reference sequence).

This clone was recorded only once. The chain recombines TRBV5-1 with TRBJ1-1, with D possibly TRBD1 on 6 matching bases. This CDR3 region has 16 residues. CDR1 is SGHRS, CDR2 YFSETQ, per germline. V lost 3 bases, J lost 1 base, and 16 bases lay in between. The DNA of the CDR3 is TGCGCCAGCAGCTCCCCAGTGGGAGGGGGGAACACTGAAGCTTTCTTT. This encodes CASSSPVGGGNTEAFF.

The gene calls are TRBV7-8 and TRBJ2-3, with TRBD2 matching over 8 bases. This CDR3 is 17 amino acids long. Germline V CDR1 and CDR2: SGHVS, FQNEAQ. V was pared by 6 bases and J by 2 bases, with 13 bases of the junction left unmatched. CDR3 bases: TGTGCCAGCAGAACAGCGGGGGCCGTAATTTCCACAGATACGCAGTATTTT. It yields the protein CASRTAGAVISTDTQYF.

The CDR3: CATLMGGRGYTF. CDR3 DNA sequence: TGTGCCACCCTTATGGGGGGACGTGGCTACACCTTC. V gene TRBV28 combines with J gene TRBJ1-2, with D possibly TRBD1 on 5 matching bases. This CDR3 region has 12 residues. Per the germline V gene, CDR1 is MDHEN and CDR2 is SYDVKM. Trimming took 10 bases from V and 7 from J, leaving 16 bases between them.

The chain combines TRBV2 with TRBJ1-2; 9 bases match TRBD1. This CDR3 is built from 14 residues. V lost 8 bases, J lost 6 bases, and 10 bases stayed unmatched. CDR1 and CDR2 from the germline V gene are SNHLY and FYNNEI. The CDR3 is CASVQGQGLDGYTF. The CDR3, as DNA: TGTGCCAGCGTCCAGGGACAGGGTTTGGATGGCTACACCTTC.

V usage is TRBV19 and J usage is TRBJ1-5; no clear D gene. CDR1 and CDR2 from the germline V gene are LNHDA and SQIVND (reference sequence). V was cut by 3 bases and J by 3 bases, with 9 bases left in between. The CDR3 spans 14 residues. The CDR3 region has the DNA TGTGCCAGTAGTATGTTGGGGAACAATCAGCCCCAGCATTTT. Translating gives CASSMLGNNQPQHF.

The chain uses TRBV4-2 and TRBJ2-5; D is uncertain. The germline gives CDR1 LGHNA, CDR2 YNFKEQ. This CDR3 is 13 amino acids long. V lost 4 bases, J lost 4 bases, and 10 bases lay in between. This CDR3 reads CASSPALSETQYF. The CDR3, as DNA: TGTGCCAGCAGCCCAGCTCTCTCAGAGACCCAGTACTTC.

The CDR3 is CATAAGQGDQPQHF. DNA of the CDR3: TGTGCCACCGCGGCAGGACAGGGGGATCAGCCCCAGCATTTT. This rearrangement joins TRBV7-9 to TRBJ1-5, with 10 bases matching TRBD1. With V trimmed by 10 bases and J by 5 bases, 8 bases remained unmatched. CDR1 and CDR2 from the germline V gene are SEHNR and FQNEAQ (reference sequence). The CDR3 length is 14 residues.

The V call is TRBV19, the J call TRBJ1-1; tentatively, D is TRBD1 (6 bases). The CDR3 loop spans 14 amino acids. The germline V and J ends were trimmed by 6 bases and 1 base, with 12 bases remaining between them. Germline V lookup: CDR1 LNHDA, CDR2 SQIVND (reference sequence). The CDR3 DNA follows: TGTGCCAGTAGGCAGGGGAGTAGGAACACTGAAGCTTTCTTT. Translating gives CASRQGSRNTEAFF.

This rearrangement joins TRBV10-3 to TRBJ1-6; 9 bases match TRBD1. The ends lost 10 bases at V and 6 bases at J; junction bases unmatched: 7. This CDR3 comprises 14 residues. Germline lookup yields CDR1 ENHRY and CDR2 SYGVKD. The CDR3 DNA follows: TGTGCCACCTCCGGGACAGGGACTAATTCACCCCTCCACTTT. It codes for CATSGTGTNSPLHF.

The rearrangement links TRBV19 to TRBJ1-6; 7 positions match TRBD1. CDR1 and CDR2 (germline): LNHDA, SQIVND (reference sequence). With V trimmed by 2 bases and J by 0 bases, 10 bases remained unmatched. This CDR3 contains 19 residues. The CDR3 sequence: CASSINYGQVSSYNSPLHF. In nucleotides, the CDR3 is TGTGCCAGTAGTATAAACTACGGACAGGTCAGCTCCTATAATTCACCCCTCCACTTT.

The J gene is TRBJ2-7, the V gene TRBV7-9; D ambiguous. CDR3 length: 15 amino acids. The V gene's germline CDR1 is SEHNR and CDR2 FQNEAQ (reference sequence). V lost 5 bases, J lost 1 base, and 15 bases lay in between. This CDR3 reads CASSPSGAQSYEQYF. The CDR3 region has the DNA TGTGCCAGCAGCCCCTCGGGCGCCCAGTCCTACGAGCAGTACTTC.

The chain is built from TRBV5-4 and TRBJ1-1; 8 bases map to TRBD1. V trimming: 0 bases; J trimming: 0 bases; junction bases outside the gene matches: 4. CDR3 length: 16 amino acids. Germline V gene lookup returns CDR1 SGHNT and CDR2 YYREEE (reference sequence). The CDR3 loop is CASSLGQGAMNTEAFF. In DNA form, the CDR3 reads TGTGCCAGCAGCTTGGGCCAGGGGGCCATGAACACTGAAGCTTTCTTT.

The V call is TRBV11-2, the J call TRBJ1-2, with a possible D match to TRBD1 (5 bases). CDR3 length: 13 residues. V lost 3 bases and J 5 bases, leaving 10 bases between the germline ends. CDR1 and CDR2 from the germline V gene are SGHAT and FQNNGV. CDR3: CASSFGGGYGYTF. In DNA, the CDR3 is TGTGCCAGCAGCTTTGGGGGTGGTTATGGCTACACCTTC.

This chain uses TRBV9 with TRBJ1-4; D ambiguous. V was clipped by 4 bases and J by 5 bases, with 6 bases between them. The germline CDR1 and CDR2 sequences are SGDLS and YYNGEE. The CDR3 extends over 12 amino acids. CDR3 in DNA: TGTGCCAGCAGCCCCGACAATGAAAAACTGTTTTTT. Protein sequence: CASSPDNEKLFF.

J is TRBJ1-2 and V is TRBV27; a weak D match, TRBD1 (5 bases). Trimming removed 8 bases at V and 2 bases at J, with 15 bases between. This CDR3 spans 14 amino acids. Germline-derived CDR1 and CDR2 are MNHEY and SMNVEV (reference sequence). In DNA form, the CDR3 reads TGTGCCAGCGGCCTTTGGGGGGGAAACTATGGCTACACCTTC. Encoded protein: CASGLWGGNYGYTF.